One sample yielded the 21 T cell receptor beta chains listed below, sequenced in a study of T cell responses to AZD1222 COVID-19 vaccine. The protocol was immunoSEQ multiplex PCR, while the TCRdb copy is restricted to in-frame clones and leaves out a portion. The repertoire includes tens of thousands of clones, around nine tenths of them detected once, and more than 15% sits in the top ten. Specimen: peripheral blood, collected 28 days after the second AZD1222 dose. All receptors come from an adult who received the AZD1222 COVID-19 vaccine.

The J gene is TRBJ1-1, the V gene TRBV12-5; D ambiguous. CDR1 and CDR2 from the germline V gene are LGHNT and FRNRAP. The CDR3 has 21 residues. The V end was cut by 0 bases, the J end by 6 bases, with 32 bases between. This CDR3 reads CASGLVLSAGGLQPVAPEAFF. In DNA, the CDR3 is TGTGCTAGTGGTTTGGTACTCTCGGCAGGAGGTCTTCAACCGGTCGCCCCTGAAGCTTTCTTT.

The CDR3 bases are TGTGCCAGCAGGTTAACAGGGGGCTCCTATGGCTACACCTTC. It codes for CASRLTGGSYGYTF. V is TRBV2 and J is TRBJ1-2; 9 nucleotides match TRBD1. The CDR3 contains 14 residues. After removal of 6 bases from V and 4 bases from J, the junction contained 6 bases not matched to a gene. The germline CDR1 and CDR2 sequences are SNHLY and FYNNEI.

The CDR3 loop is CASSLDPGRANTGELFF. CDR3 bases: TGTGCCAGCAGCTTAGATCCAGGAAGGGCGAACACCGGGGAGCTGTTTTTT. The rearrangement links TRBV11-2 to TRBJ2-2; D is undetermined. The CDR3 spans 17 residues. CDR1 SGHAT and CDR2 FQNNGV come from the germline V gene. V was trimmed by 0 bases and J by 0 bases, leaving 11 bases between them. Looking up the rest from reference TRBV11-2 and TRBJ2-2 gives the full variable domain: EAGVAQSPRYKIIEKRQSVAFWCNPISGHATLYWYQQILGQGPKLLIQFQNNGVVDDSQLPKDRFSAERLKGVDSTLKIQPAKLEDSAVYLCASSLDPGRANTGELFFGEGSRLTVL.

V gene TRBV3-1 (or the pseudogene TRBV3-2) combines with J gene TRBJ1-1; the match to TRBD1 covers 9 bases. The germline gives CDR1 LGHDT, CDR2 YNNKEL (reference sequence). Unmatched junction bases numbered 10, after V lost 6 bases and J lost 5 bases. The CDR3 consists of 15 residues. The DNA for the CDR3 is TGTGCCAGCAGACCCGGGACAGGGCGGACAACTGAAGCTTTCTTT. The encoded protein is CASRPGTGRTTEAFF.

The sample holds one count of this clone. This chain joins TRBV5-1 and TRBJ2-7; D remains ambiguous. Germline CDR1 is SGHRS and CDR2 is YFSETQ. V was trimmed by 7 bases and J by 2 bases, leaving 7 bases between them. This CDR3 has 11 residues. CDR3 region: CASPWPYEQYF. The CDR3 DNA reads TGCGCCAGCCCCTGGCCCTACGAGCAGTACTTC.

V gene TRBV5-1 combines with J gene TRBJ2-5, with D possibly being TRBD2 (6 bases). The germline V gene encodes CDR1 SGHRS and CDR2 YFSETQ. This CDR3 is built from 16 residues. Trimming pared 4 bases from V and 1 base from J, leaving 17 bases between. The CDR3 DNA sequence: TGCGCCAGCAGCCTGCATACCGGGACTTCCCAAGAGACCCAGTACTTC. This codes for CASSLHTGTSQETQYF.

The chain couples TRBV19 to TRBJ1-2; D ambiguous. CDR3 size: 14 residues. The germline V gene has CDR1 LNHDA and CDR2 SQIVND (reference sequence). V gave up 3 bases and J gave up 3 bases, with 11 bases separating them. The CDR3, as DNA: TGTGCCAGTAGTATTGGCGGCGGGGACTATGGCTACACCTTC. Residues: CASSIGGGDYGYTF.

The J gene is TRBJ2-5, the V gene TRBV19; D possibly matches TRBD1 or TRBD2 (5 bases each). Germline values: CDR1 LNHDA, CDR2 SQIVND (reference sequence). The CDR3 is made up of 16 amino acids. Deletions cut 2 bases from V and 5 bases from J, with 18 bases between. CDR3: CASSIIVGTGMETQYF. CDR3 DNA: TGTGCCAGTAGTATAATTGTCGGGACGGGTATGGAGACCCAGTACTTC. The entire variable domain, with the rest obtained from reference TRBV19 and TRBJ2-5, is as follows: DGGITQSPKYLFRKEGQNVTLSCEQNLNHDAMYWYRQDPGQGLRLIYYSQIVNDFQKGDIAEGYSVSREKKESFPLTVTSAQKNPTAFYLCASSIIVGTGMETQYFGPGTRLLVL.

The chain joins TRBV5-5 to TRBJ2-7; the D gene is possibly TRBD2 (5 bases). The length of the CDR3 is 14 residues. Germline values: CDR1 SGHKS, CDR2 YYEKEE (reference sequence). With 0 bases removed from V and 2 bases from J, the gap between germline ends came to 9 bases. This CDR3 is CASSLDRGTYEQYF. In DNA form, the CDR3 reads TGTGCCAGCAGCTTGGATCGGGGAACCTACGAGCAGTACTTC.

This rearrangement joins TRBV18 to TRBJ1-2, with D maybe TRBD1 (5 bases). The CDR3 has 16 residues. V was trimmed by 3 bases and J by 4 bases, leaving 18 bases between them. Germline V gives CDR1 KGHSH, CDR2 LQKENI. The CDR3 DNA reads TGTGCCAGCTCACCCAGGGAGCGAGATTCGACCTATGGCTACACCTTC. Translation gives CASSPRERDSTYGYTF.

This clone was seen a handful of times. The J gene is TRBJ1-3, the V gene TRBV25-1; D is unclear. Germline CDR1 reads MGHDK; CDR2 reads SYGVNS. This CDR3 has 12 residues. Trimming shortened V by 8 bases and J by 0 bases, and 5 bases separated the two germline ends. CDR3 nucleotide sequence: TGTGCCAGCCGCTCCTCTGGAAACACCATATATTTT. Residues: CASRSSGNTIYF.

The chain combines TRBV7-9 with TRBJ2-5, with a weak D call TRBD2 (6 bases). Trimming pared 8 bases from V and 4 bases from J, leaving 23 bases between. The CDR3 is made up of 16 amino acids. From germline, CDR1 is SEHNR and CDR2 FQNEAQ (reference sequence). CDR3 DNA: TGTGCCAGCCAAACCCACACTGGGATGGGGGGAGAGACCCAGTACTTC. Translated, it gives CASQTHTGMGGETQYF.

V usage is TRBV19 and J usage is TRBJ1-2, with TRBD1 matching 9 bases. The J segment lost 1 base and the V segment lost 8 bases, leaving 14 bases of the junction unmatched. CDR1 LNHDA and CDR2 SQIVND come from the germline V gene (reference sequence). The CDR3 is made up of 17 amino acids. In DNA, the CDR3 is TGTGCCAGTCAACTCGCCGGGACAGGGAGTGGTAACTATGGCTACACCTTC. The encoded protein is CASQLAGTGSGNYGYTF.

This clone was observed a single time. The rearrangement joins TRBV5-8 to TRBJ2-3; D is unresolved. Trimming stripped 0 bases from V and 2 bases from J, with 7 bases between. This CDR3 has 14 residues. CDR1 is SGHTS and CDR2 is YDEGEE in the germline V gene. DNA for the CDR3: TGTGCCAGCAGCTTGGGCATCAACACAGATACGCAGTATTTT. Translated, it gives CASSLGINTDTQYF.

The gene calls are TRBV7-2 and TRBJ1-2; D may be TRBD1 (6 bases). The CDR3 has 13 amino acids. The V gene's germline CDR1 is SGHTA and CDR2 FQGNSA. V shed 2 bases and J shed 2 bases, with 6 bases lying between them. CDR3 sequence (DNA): TGTGCCAGCAGCTTACAGGGGAACTATGGCTACACCTTC. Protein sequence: CASSLQGNYGYTF.

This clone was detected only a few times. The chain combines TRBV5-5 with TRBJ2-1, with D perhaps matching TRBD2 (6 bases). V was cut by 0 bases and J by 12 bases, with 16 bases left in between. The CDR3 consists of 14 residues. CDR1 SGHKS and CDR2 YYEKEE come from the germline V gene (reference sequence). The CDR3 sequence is CASSLDGLAEGQFF. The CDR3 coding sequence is TGTGCCAGCAGCTTGGACGGATTGGCGGAGGGGCAGTTCTTC.

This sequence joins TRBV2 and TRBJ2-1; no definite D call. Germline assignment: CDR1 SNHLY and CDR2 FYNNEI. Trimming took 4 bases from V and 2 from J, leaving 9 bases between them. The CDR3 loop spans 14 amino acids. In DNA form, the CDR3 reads TGTGCCAGCAGTGTTTTCTCCGCCTACAATGAGCAGTTCTTC. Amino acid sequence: CASSVFSAYNEQFF.

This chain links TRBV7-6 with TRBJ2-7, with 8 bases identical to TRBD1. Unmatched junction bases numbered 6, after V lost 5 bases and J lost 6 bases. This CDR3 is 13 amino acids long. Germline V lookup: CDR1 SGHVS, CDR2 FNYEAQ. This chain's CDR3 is CASSSGQGGEQYF. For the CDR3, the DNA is TGTGCCAGCAGCAGTGGACAGGGAGGCGAGCAGTACTTC.

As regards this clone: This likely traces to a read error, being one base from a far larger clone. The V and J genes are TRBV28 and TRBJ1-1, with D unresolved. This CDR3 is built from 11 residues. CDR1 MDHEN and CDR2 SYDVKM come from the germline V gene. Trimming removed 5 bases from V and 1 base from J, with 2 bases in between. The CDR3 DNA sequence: TGTGCCAGCAGTGGGAACACTGAAGCTTTCTTT. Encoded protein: CASSGNTEAFF. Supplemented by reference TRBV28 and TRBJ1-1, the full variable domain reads DVKVTQSSRYLVKRTGEKVFLECVQDMDHENMFWYRQDPGLGLRLIYFSYDVKMKEKGDIPEGYSVSREKKERFSLILESASTNQTSMYLCASSGNTEAFFGQGTRLTVV.

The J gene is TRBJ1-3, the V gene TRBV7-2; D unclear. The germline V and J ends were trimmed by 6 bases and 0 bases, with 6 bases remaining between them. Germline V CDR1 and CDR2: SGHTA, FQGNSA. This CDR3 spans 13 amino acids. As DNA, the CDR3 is TGTGCCAGCAGTTCCAGCTCTGGAAACACCATATATTTT. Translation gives CASSSSSGNTIYF. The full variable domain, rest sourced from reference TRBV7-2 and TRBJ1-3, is GAGVSQSPSNKVTEKGKDVELRCDPISGHTALYWYRQSLGQGLEFLIYFQGNSAPDKSGLPSDRFSAERTGGSVSTLTIQRTQQEDSAVYLCASSSSSGNTIYFGEGSWLTVV.

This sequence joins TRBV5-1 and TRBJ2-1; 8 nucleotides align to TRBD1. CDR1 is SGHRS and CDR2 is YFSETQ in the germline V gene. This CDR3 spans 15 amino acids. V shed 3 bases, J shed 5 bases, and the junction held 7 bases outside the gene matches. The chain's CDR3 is CASSSGQGLHNEQFF. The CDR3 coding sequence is TGCGCCAGCAGCTCAGGACAGGGCCTTCACAATGAGCAGTTCTTC.